This is a list of T cell receptor beta chains from one sample in a study of T cell responses to AZD1222 COVID-19 vaccine. Libraries were prepared by immunoSEQ multiplex PCR; TCRdb keeps only in-frame clonotypes and omits some of them. Here the sample spans roughly 90,000 clones, over 75% being singletons. The sample was peripheral blood, taken 28 days after the second AZD1222 dose. These receptor sequences come from an adult who received the AZD1222 COVID-19 vaccine. CDR3s include the opening cysteine and the closing phenylalanine or tryptophan. A D gene is named only where the DNA matches it firmly. Expanded clones are given a class, and other clones once, few, many or no size at all.

V: TRBV7-2
size: -
D: TRBD2
J: TRBJ2-7
CDR3: CASRQTSGGSYEQYF
DNA: TGTGCCAGCAGACAAACTAGCGGGGGCTCCTACGAGCAGTACTTC

V: TRBV18
size: once
D: TRBD1
J: TRBJ1-2
CDR3: CASSPGQGASDYGYTF
DNA: TGTGCCAGCTCACCAGGACAGGGGGCTTCGGACTATGGCTACACCTTC

V: TRBV6-5
size: -
D: TRBD1
J: TRBJ1-5
CDR3: CASSPGQGSSQPQHF
DNA: TGTGCCAGCAGTCCGGGACAGGGTTCCAGTCAGCCCCAGCATTTT

V: TRBV29-1
size: -
D: TRBD1
J: TRBJ1-2
CDR3: CSVATGDGYGYTF
DNA: TGCAGCGTAGCGACAGGGGACGGCTATGGCTACACCTTC

V: TRBV2
size: -
D: -
J: TRBJ2-3
CDR3: CASTQGGASRYLAQGTQYF
DNA: TGTGCCAGCACCCAAGGTGGGGCTAGCCGGTATCTGGCACAAGGTACGCAGTATTTT

V: TRBV7-9
size: once
D: -
J: TRBJ2-7
CDR3: CASSLGVMGVVSYEQYF
DNA: TGTGCCAGCAGCTTAGGAGTTATGGGGGTCGTCTCCTACGAGCAGTACTTC

V: TRBV4-3
size: -
D: -
J: TRBJ2-3
CDR3: CASSQGKGLPQDTQYF
DNA: TGCGCCAGCAGCCAAGGGAAGGGATTACCGCAAGATACGCAGTATTTT

V: TRBV6-5
size: -
D: TRBD2
J: TRBJ2-7
CDR3: CASSYSSGGGSYEQYF
DNA: TGTGCCAGCAGTTATAGTAGCGGGGGGGGCTCCTACGAGCAGTACTTC

V: TRBV10-3
size: few
D: TRBD1
J: TRBJ1-2
CDR3: CAISESDRFGGYTF
DNA: TGTGCCATCAGTGAGTCGGACAGGTTCGGCGGCTACACCTTC

V: TRBV6-1
size: -
D: TRBD1
J: TRBJ1-6
CDR3: CASSEGTGDNSPLHF
DNA: TGTGCCAGCAGTGAAGGGACAGGGGATAATTCACCCCTCCACTTT

V: TRBV5-5
size: -
D: TRBD1
J: TRBJ1-4
CDR3: CASSSRGLAEKLFF
DNA: TGTGCCAGCAGCTCCAGGGGGCTAGCGGAAAAACTGTTTTTT

V: TRBV12-2
size: many
D: -
J: TRBJ2-3
CDR3: CASRLRGSGTDTDTQYF
DNA: TGTGCAAGTCGCTTAAGGGGGTCCGGGACGGACACAGATACGCAGTATTTT

V: TRBV19
size: -
D: TRBD2
J: TRBJ2-5
CDR3: CASSETGLAGRETQYF
DNA: TGTGCCAGTAGTGAAACGGGACTAGCGGGACGGGAGACCCAGTACTTC

V: TRBV5-1
size: -
D: -
J: TRBJ2-3
CDR3: CASSPSWPDTQYF
DNA: TGCGCCAGCAGCCCCTCTTGGCCCGATACGCAGTATTTT

V: TRBV30
size: few
D: -
J: TRBJ1-6
CDR3: CACGSSYNSPLHF
DNA: TGTGCCTGCGGGAGCTCCTATAATTCACCCCTCCACTTT

V: TRBV6-2/TRBV6-3
size: -
D: TRBD1
J: TRBJ1-1
CDR3: CASSPGTGTEAFF
DNA: TGTGCCAGCAGTCCCGGGACAGGGACTGAAGCTTTCTTT

V: TRBV19
size: -
D: TRBD1
J: TRBJ1-5
CDR3: CASSTGTADNQPQHF
DNA: TGTGCCAGTAGCACAGGGACAGCCGATAATCAGCCCCAGCATTTT

V: TRBV12-3/TRBV12-4
size: -
D: -
J: TRBJ1-6
CDR3: CASNFRDSPLHF
DNA: TGTGCCAGTAACTTCAGGGATTCACCCCTCCACTTT

V: TRBV19
size: -
D: -
J: TRBJ2-5
CDR3: CASSVNRRETQYF
DNA: TGTGCCAGTAGTGTGAACAGAAGGGAGACCCAGTACTTC

V: TRBV12-3/TRBV12-4
size: -
D: -
J: TRBJ1-1
CDR3: CASSPVSTEAFF
DNA: TGTGCCAGCAGCCCGGTGAGCACTGAAGCTTTCTTT

V: TRBV15
size: -
D: -
J: TRBJ1-4
CDR3: CATSRGRFGEKLFF
DNA: TGTGCCACCAGCAGAGGGCGCTTCGGTGAAAAACTGTTTTTT

V: TRBV7-3
size: -
D: TRBD1
J: TRBJ1-1
CDR3: CASSSGTGNTEAFF
DNA: TGTGCCAGCAGCTCCGGGACAGGGAACACTGAAGCTTTCTTT

V: TRBV6-5
size: -
D: -
J: TRBJ2-4
CDR3: CASSLGPRGEGNIQYF
DNA: TGTGCCAGCAGTTTGGGTCCGAGGGGAGAGGGAAACATTCAGTACTTC

V: TRBV29-1
size: medium-sized
D: TRBD2
J: TRBJ2-5
CDR3: CSGLAGGETQYF
DNA: TGCAGCGGTCTAGCGGGAGGGGAGACCCAGTACTTC

V: TRBV23-1
size: -
D: -
J: TRBJ2-7
CDR3: CASSHPGRSYEQYF
DNA: TGCGCCAGCAGCCACCCAGGGCGGTCCTACGAGCAGTACTTC

V: TRBV7-3
size: -
D: -
J: TRBJ2-3
CDR3: CASSLIQGSTQYF
DNA: TGTGCCAGCAGCTTAATTCAGGGTTCCACGCAGTATTTT

V: TRBV27
size: -
D: -
J: TRBJ1-5
CDR3: CASGAGDQPQHF
DNA: TGTGCCTCCGGGGCAGGGGATCAGCCCCAGCATTTT

V: TRBV10-3
size: -
D: -
J: TRBJ2-7
CDR3: CELGGGPCYEQYF
DNA: TGTGAACTAGGGGGGGGGCCCTGCTACGAGCAGTACTTC

V: TRBV10-3
size: -
D: -
J: TRBJ1-6
CDR3: CAISEGGGRASPLHF
DNA: TGTGCCATCAGTGAGGGGGGAGGCAGGGCTTCACCCCTCCACTTT

V: TRBV7-2
size: -
D: -
J: TRBJ1-5
CDR3: CASSSQGPWGPPQHF
DNA: TGTGCCAGCAGTTCCCAGGGGCCCTGGGGTCCGCCCCAGCATTTT

V: TRBV27
size: -
D: TRBD1
J: TRBJ1-1
CDR3: CASVRQGAGVNTEAFF
DNA: TGTGCCAGCGTACGACAGGGGGCAGGGGTGAACACTGAAGCTTTCTTT

V: TRBV10-2
size: once
D: TRBD2
J: TRBJ2-1
CDR3: CASLLAGGGEQFF
DNA: TGCGCCAGCTTACTAGCGGGGGGAGGTGAGCAGTTCTTC

V: TRBV7-2
size: -
D: -
J: TRBJ2-1
CDR3: CASSPLRNEQFF
DNA: TGTGCCAGCAGCCCCCTCCGCAATGAGCAGTTCTTC

V: TRBV19
size: -
D: -
J: TRBJ1-4
CDR3: CATSRTGGEKLFF
DNA: TGTGCCACTTCCCGGACCGGGGGTGAAAAACTGTTTTTT

V: TRBV6-2/TRBV6-3
size: -
D: TRBD1
J: TRBJ1-6
CDR3: CASSYETGRSPLHF
DNA: TGTGCCAGCAGTTACGAGACAGGGAGATCACCCCTCCACTTT

V: TRBV2
size: once
D: -
J: TRBJ1-5
CDR3: CASNRLGQGKSPQHF
DNA: TGTGCCAGCAACCGGTTGGGGCAGGGGAAATCACCCCAGCATTTT

V: TRBV6-6
size: -
D: -
J: TRBJ1-1
CDR3: CASSYPQGAEAFF
DNA: TGTGCCAGCAGTTACCCTCAGGGCGCTGAAGCTTTCTTT

V: TRBV5-1
size: -
D: -
J: TRBJ1-1
CDR3: CASSLAREGAF
DNA: TGCGCCAGCAGCTTGGCCCGCGAGGGCGCCTTT

V: TRBV5-8
size: -
D: -
J: TRBJ1-1
CDR3: CASSLESAAPEAFF
DNA: TGTGCCAGCAGCTTGGAGTCGGCCGCCCCTGAAGCTTTCTTT

V: TRBV5-1
size: -
D: -
J: TRBJ1-3
CDR3: CASSVLSGNTIYF
DNA: TGCGCCAGCAGCGTATTATCTGGAAACACCATATATTTT

V: TRBV7-2
size: -
D: -
J: TRBJ2-7
CDR3: CASSLGNHYEQYF
DNA: TGTGCCAGCAGCTTAGGCAATCACTACGAGCAGTACTTC

V: TRBV6-4
size: once
D: -
J: TRBJ1-5
CDR3: CASSVTRGQPQHF
DNA: TGTGCCAGCAGTGTAACCAGAGGTCAGCCCCAGCATTTT

V: TRBV10-3
size: -
D: TRBD1
J: TRBJ1-1
CDR3: CAISGTGGGTEAFF
DNA: TGTGCCATCAGTGGAACAGGGGGAGGAACTGAAGCTTTCTTT

V: TRBV7-9
size: -
D: -
J: TRBJ2-5
CDR3: CASLTFPYRGQETQYF
DNA: TGTGCCAGCTTGACGTTCCCCTACCGGGGCCAAGAGACCCAGTACTTC

V: TRBV2
size: -
D: -
J: TRBJ2-7
CDR3: CASRVGAADYEQYF
DNA: TGTGCCAGCAGAGTCGGGGCCGCTGACTACGAGCAGTACTTC

V: TRBV5-8
size: -
D: -
J: TRBJ1-5
CDR3: CASSSGRDSGGNQPQHF
DNA: TGTGCCAGCAGCTCGGGTCGGGACTCTGGAGGTAATCAGCCCCAGCATTTT

V: TRBV15
size: -
D: TRBD1
J: TRBJ1-6
CDR3: CATSRGQTGEGSPLHF
DNA: TGTGCCACCAGCAGAGGACAGACAGGGGAGGGTTCACCCCTCCACTTT

V: TRBV19
size: -
D: TRBD2
J: TRBJ2-1
CDR3: CASSIDTSGRGTNEQFF
DNA: TGTGCCAGTAGTATAGACACTAGCGGGAGAGGAACCAATGAGCAGTTCTTC

V: TRBV30
size: -
D: -
J: TRBJ1-3
CDR3: CAWSVKADSGNTIYF
DNA: TGTGCCTGGAGTGTTAAGGCAGACTCTGGAAACACCATATATTTT

V: TRBV5-6
size: few
D: TRBD1
J: TRBJ1-1
CDR3: CASSLQGTVTEAFF
DNA: TGTGCCAGCAGCTTACAGGGGACGGTCACTGAAGCTTTCTTT

V: TRBV21-1
size: -
D: -
J: TRBJ1-2
CDR3: CASSEGPPDIFYGYTF
DNA: TGTGCCAGCAGCGAGGGACCCCCTGATATCTTCTATGGCTACACCTTC

V: TRBV29-1
size: -
D: TRBD2
J: TRBJ2-7
CDR3: CSVGREGYEQYF
DNA: TGCAGCGTTGGGCGGGAGGGGTACGAGCAGTACTTC

V: TRBV5-1
size: -
D: TRBD1
J: TRBJ2-7
CDR3: CASSRTGESYEQYF
DNA: TGCGCCAGCAGCAGGACAGGGGAATCCTACGAGCAGTACTTC